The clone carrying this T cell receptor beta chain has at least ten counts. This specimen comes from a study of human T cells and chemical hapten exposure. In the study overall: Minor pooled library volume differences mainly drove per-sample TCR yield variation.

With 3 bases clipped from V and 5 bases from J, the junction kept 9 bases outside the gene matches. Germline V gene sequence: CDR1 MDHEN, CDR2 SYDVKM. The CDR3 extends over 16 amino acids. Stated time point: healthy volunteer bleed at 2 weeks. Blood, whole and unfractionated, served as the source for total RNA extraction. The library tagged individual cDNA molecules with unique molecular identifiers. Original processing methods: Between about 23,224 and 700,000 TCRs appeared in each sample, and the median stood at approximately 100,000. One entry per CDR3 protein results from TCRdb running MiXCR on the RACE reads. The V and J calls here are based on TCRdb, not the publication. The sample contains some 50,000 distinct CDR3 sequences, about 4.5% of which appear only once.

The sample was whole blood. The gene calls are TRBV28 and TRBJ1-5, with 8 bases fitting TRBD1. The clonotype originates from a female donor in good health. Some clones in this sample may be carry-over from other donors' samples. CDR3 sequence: CASSFPDRGRDQPQHF. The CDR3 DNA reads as TGTGCCAGCAGTTTCCCCGACAGGGGCCGGGATCAGCCCCAGCATTTT.